This T cell receptor (beta chain) was sequenced in a study of identical twins. This clonotype came up a few times. TCRdb reanalysed the 5' RACE reads using MiXCR and keeps one entry per CDR3 protein. The data hold some 1,600,000 distinct CDR3 sequences, with about 30% observed a single time. CDR3 size: 12 residues. Germline CDR1 SNHLY, CDR2 FYNNEI. V was cut by 6 bases and J by 2 bases, with 8 bases left in between. This sequence joins TRBV2 and TRBJ2-7; D call uncertain. Input material: cord blood. This sequence was found in a newborn girl in good health. CDR3 bases: TGTGCCAGCAGAGTATTCCCCTACGAGCAGTACTTC. Amino acid sequence: CASRVFPYEQYF.